This section outlines one T cell receptor (beta chain) sequence together with its context. Its antigen is unidentified. The sample originates from a study of tumor-infiltrating lymphocytes in localized non-small cell lung cancer. In the study overall: The cohort mixed smokers and never-smokers, several histologies, and some post-neoadjuvant-chemotherapy samples. Study-level results: Only some patients had TCR sequencing, depending on available tissue.

V lost 6 bases and J lost 5; bases outside the gene matches: 9. Per germline, CDR1 ENHRY and CDR2 SYGVKD. This CDR3 has 15 residues. The method was immunoSEQ multiplex PCR; TCRdb's version includes in-frame clones alone and lacks a portion of them. Of approximately 12,000 clones in the sample, roughly 80% were seen once. The sequencing sample was made of uninvolved lung tissue not adjacent to the tumor. This receptor was taken from a human donor with non-small cell lung cancer. The chain carries TRBV10-3 and TRBJ2-5, with 10 bases that match TRBD2. The CDR3 sequence: CAIRASSGGGETQYF. The CDR3 coding sequence is TGTGCCATCAGAGCATCTAGCGGGGGCGGGGAGACCCAGTACTTC.